A selection of T cell receptor beta chains follows, all from one sample in a study of T cells after yellow fever vaccination. TCRdb re-called the 5' RACE reads through MiXCR, storing one row per CDR3 protein. The sample has about 73,000 distinct CDR3 sequences; around 7.7% are singletons. This material consisted of CD8+ T cells sorted from PBMCs, taken on the day of the yellow fever booster vaccination. These receptors were collected from a man aged 25 to 40 who received the YFV17D yellow fever vaccine. The CDR3 runs from the conserved cysteine through the conserved F or W. The order of the fields is clone size, V gene, J gene, CDR3 protein. Some rows have no size entry. The others give once, few or many, or a class for an expanded clone.

few	TRBV28	TRBJ1-5	CASSFAGEGNQPQHF
few	TRBV29-1	TRBJ2-2	CSVSTGLNTGELFF
.	TRBV6-5	TRBJ1-2	CASSYTLGTGDYGYTF
.	TRBV27	TRBJ2-5	CASSEEQETQYF
.	TRBV29-1	TRBJ2-2	CSVDLRGGMELFF
few	TRBV29-1	TRBJ2-1	CSVQTSESSYNEQFF
few	TRBV15	TRBJ2-3	CATSRERRSSTDTQYF
many	TRBV10-3	TRBJ2-2	CAIGTSGANTGELFF
few	TRBV7-9	TRBJ1-4	CASSLDPGTAEGEKLFF
.	TRBV6-1	TRBJ2-1	CASSAGQGTIEQFF
.	TRBV21-1	TRBJ1-2	CASSERTGGAPGYTF
few	TRBV28	TRBJ2-7	CASRLDDYEQYF
few	TRBV7-7	TRBJ2-7	CASSPYLGGYEQYF
few	TRBV13	TRBJ2-1	CASSQGKGEQFF
.	TRBV7-6	TRBJ2-6	CASSPAQGETTGANVLTF
few	TRBV7-2	TRBJ1-1	CASSFTGGSDAFF
.	TRBV5-1	TRBJ2-5	CASSSPTETQYF
many	TRBV6-1	TRBJ2-1	CASSEDETGANEQFF
few	TRBV7-6	TRBJ2-3	CASSLTSDTQYF
.	TRBV7-2	TRBJ2-7	CASSLRQIYEQYF
.	TRBV19	TRBJ2-2	CATLAGGPGELFF
few	TRBV12-3/TRBV12-4	TRBJ2-7	CASSLSGGSYEQYF
few	TRBV28	TRBJ2-3	CASSAHSGTDTQYF